This T cell receptor (beta chain) is drawn from a study of shared clonotypes between healthy human individuals. Methods used by the authors: Junction-only sequences without quality scores were provided by ImmunoSEQ, so filtering was different. Clones were sequenced by immunoSEQ multiplex PCR, and TCRdb holds only the in-frame ones, with some missing. V and J calls and clone size are copied from that table; D and trimming were computed from the DNA. The table includes some 2.4 million clones, 90% to 95% detected once. None of the donors, who were healthy HIV-negative adults, had recently had acute infections or vaccinations. The CDR3 is 16 residues long. The germline V gene encodes CDR1 SGDLS and CDR2 YYNGEE. Trimming took off 0 bases at V and 4 bases at J, with 15 bases between the two ends.

The V call is TRBV9, the J call TRBJ2-3; no firm D call. What was sequenced was naive CD4+ T cells from PBMCs. As to subset: CD45RA+ positively selected. The receptor was derived from a man younger than 30 in good health. Some clones in this sample may be carry-over from other donors' samples. The chain's CDR3 is CASSVGGSTQADTQYF. The CDR3 DNA sequence: TGTGCCAGCAGCGTAGGTGGCAGCACCCAGGCAGATACGCAGTATTTT. Based on the CDR3 plus reference TRBV9 and TRBJ2-3, the full variable domain is DSGVTQTPKHLITATGQRVTLRCSPRSGDLSVYWYQQSLDQGLQFLIQYYNGEERAKGNILERFSAQQFPDLHSELNLSSLELGDSALYFCASSVGGSTQADTQYFGPGTRLTVL.